Listed below are T cell receptor beta chains from one sample, sequenced in a study of neurological immune-mediated disorders. TCRdb reprocessed the 5' RACE reads via MiXCR and lists one record per CDR3 protein. The sample includes fewer than 25,000 distinct CDR3 sequences, around 13% of them seen just once. Specimen: CD4+ T cells from blood. These receptors were obtained from a female donor with HTLV-1-associated myelopathy (HAM/TSP). The conserved cysteine and the conserved F or W are not part of the CDR3 here. The size of a clone is reported for some rows only, either as once, few or many, or as a class for expanded clones.

clone size | J gene | CDR3 length | V gene | CDR3 protein
. | TRBJ2-3 | 14 | TRBV4-3 | ASSQESSGYPDTQY
many | TRBJ2-1 | 12 | TRBV12-3/TRBV12-4 | ASRKGQGYGEQF
many | TRBJ2-5 | 10 | TRBV5-1 | ASSGGGETQY
many | TRBJ2-7 | 13 | TRBV12-3/TRBV12-4 | ASTSGLAGGFEQY
many | TRBJ2-3 | 13 | TRBV28 | ASSPPFGQHLTQY
many | TRBJ2-1 | 15 | TRBV11-3 | ASSPGVGQNPYNEQF
many | TRBJ2-5 | 11 | TRBV7-2 | ASSFSELETQY
many | TRBJ1-2 | 10 | TRBV5-1 | ASSLDGHGYT
many | TRBJ2-5 | 15 | TRBV20-1 | SARDFNAGGPLETQY
. | TRBJ2-7 | 13 | TRBV9 | ASSPRTGVPYEQY
. | TRBJ2-7 | 12 | TRBV6-2/TRBV6-3 | ASTQFLAAYEQY
many | TRBJ1-4 | 13 | TRBV7-2 | ASSLYGQTNEKLF
many | TRBJ1-3 | 13 | TRBV5-1 | ASSTWTGAGNTIY
many | TRBJ2-1 | 14 | TRBV10-3 | AIRQGLAEIYNEQF
medium-sized | TRBJ1-1 | 13 | TRBV20-1 | SARDEERGYTEAF
many | TRBJ2-2 | 13 | TRBV24-1 | ATSPGGANTGELF
many | TRBJ2-3 | 11 | TRBV28 | ASSLKSIDTQY
. | TRBJ2-1 | 13 | TRBV2 | AISLGLAGADDQF
many | TRBJ2-1 | 13 | TRBV7-2 | ASSPTSWLFDEQF
. | TRBJ2-2 | 13 | TRBV5-1 | ASSPTRGSTGELF
many | TRBJ2-7 | 11 | TRBV24-1 | ATPRDRAHEQY
. | TRBJ2-7 | 13 | TRBV27 | ASRNRALDSYEQY
many | TRBJ1-5 | 14 | TRBV20-1 | SARRPGGGSNQPQH
many | TRBJ1-2 | 12 | TRBV4-1 | ASSQEGFSYGYT
many | TRBJ1-4 | 11 | TRBV6-5 | ASSYVRNEKLF
many | TRBJ1-1 | 12 | TRBV5-1 | ASSPEHANTEAF
many | TRBJ1-1 | 13 | TRBV13 | ASSFTGAVNTEAF
many | TRBJ2-1 | 10 | TRBV20-1 | SARDLVGEQF
many | TRBJ1-2 | 11 | TRBV3-1 | ASSRLDRDGYT
many | TRBJ2-2 | 14 | TRBV12-3/TRBV12-4 | ASSSGANTGAGELF
many | TRBJ1-1 | 14 | TRBV27 | ASSLYRGRVNTEAF
many | TRBJ1-6 | 14 | TRBV10-2 | ASSTTGQGYNSPLH
many | TRBJ2-1 | 10 | TRBV7-2 | ASTRVLGEQF
many | TRBJ1-3 | 12 | TRBV3-1 | ASSQAGPGNTIY
medium-sized | TRBJ2-3 | 13 | TRBV27 | ASSHRGQSTDTQY
many | TRBJ2-2 | 14 | TRBV7-8 | ASSLVPSGSSGELF
. | TRBJ1-2 | 11 | TRBV7-8 | ASSPAGGGGYT
. | TRBJ1-5 | 11 | TRBV20-1 | SAGQASHQPQH